This T cell receptor beta chain was sequenced during a study of cytomegalovirus exposure and HLA in healthy donors. Study-level results: In vitro checks showed that a few CMV-associated chains really do target CMV antigens. TCR beta chains numbering more than 150 were designated cytomegalovirus-associated.

A note on this clone: The antigen is undetermined.

TCRdb keeps only in-frame clones here, not all; method: immunoSEQ multiplex PCR. This table has 260,000 or so clones, approximately 87% appearing once. The CDR3 has 20 amino acids. The V and J ends lost 5 bases and 0 bases, in that order; junction bases with no gene match: 18. Germline V gene sequence: CDR1 MGHRA, CDR2 YSYEKL. The sequence was obtained from a man aged 18 to 30 in good health and CMV-seronegative. This chain uses TRBV4-1 with TRBJ1-4, with TRBD1 identical over 7 bases. The material sequenced was PBMCs. CDR3: CASSDYRDSRYNTTNEKLFF. The CDR3 DNA is TGCGCCAGCAGCGACTACCGGGACAGCCGATATAACACAACTAATGAAAAACTGTTTTTT.